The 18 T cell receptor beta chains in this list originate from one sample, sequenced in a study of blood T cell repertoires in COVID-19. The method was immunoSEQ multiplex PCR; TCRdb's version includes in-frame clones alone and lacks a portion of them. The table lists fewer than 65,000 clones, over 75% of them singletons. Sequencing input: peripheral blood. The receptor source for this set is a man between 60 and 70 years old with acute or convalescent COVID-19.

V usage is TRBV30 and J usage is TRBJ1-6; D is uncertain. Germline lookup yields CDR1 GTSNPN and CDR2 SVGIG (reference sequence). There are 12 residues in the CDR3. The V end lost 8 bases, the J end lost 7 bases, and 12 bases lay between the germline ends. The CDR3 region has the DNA TGTGCCGCGCCGGGTGGAAATTCACCCCTCCACTTT. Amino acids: CAAPGGNSPLHF.

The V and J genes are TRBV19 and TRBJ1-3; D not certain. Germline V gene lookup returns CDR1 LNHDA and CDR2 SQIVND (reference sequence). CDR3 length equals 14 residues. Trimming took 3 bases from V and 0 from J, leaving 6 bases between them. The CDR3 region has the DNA TGTGCCAGTAGTATCGCAGTCTCTGGAAACACCATATATTTT. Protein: CASSIAVSGNTIYF.

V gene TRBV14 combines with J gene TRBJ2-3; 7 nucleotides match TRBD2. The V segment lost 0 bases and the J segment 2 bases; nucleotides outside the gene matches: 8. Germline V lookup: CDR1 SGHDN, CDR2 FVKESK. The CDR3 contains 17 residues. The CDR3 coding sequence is TGTGCCAGCAGCCAAGATGTAGGGACTACAGTCACAGATACGCAGTATTTT. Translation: CASSQDVGTTVTDTQYF.

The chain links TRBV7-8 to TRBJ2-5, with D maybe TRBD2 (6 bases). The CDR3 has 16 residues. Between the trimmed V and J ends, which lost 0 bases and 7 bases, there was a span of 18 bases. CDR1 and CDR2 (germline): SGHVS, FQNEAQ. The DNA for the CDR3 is TGTGCCAGCAGCTTAGCGGTGGGCGGGGTACCAGCGACCCAGTACTTC. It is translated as CASSLAVGGVPATQYF.

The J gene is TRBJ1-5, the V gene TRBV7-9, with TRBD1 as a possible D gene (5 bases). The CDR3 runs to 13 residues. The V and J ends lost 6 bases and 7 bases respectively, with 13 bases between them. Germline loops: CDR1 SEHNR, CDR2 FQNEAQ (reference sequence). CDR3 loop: CASSFGGGQPQHF. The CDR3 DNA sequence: TGTGCCAGCAGTTTTGGGGGGGGGCAGCCCCAGCATTTT.

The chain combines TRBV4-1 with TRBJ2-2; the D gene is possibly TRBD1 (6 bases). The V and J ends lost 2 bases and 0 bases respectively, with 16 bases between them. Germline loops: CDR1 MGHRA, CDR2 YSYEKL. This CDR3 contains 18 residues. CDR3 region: CASSQPKAGAPNTGELFF. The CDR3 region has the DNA TGCGCCAGCAGCCAACCTAAGGCAGGGGCACCGAACACCGGGGAGCTGTTTTTT.

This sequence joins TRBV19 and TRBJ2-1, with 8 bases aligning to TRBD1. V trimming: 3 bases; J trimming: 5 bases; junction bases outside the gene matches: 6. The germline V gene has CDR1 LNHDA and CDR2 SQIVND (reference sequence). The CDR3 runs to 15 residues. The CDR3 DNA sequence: TGTGCCAGTAGTATGGACAGGGCATCTCACAATGAGCAGTTCTTC. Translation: CASSMDRASHNEQFF. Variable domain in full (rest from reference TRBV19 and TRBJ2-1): DGGITQSPKYLFRKEGQNVTLSCEQNLNHDAMYWYRQDPGQGLRLIYYSQIVNDFQKGDIAEGYSVSREKKESFPLTVTSAQKNPTAFYLCASSMDRASHNEQFFGPGTRLTVL.

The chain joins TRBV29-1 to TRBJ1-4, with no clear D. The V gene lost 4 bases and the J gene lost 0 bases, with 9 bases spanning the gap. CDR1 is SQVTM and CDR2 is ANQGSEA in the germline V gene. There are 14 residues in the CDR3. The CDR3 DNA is TGCAGCGTTGCCCCAGTTGCAACTAATGAAAAACTGTTTTTT. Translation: CSVAPVATNEKLFF.

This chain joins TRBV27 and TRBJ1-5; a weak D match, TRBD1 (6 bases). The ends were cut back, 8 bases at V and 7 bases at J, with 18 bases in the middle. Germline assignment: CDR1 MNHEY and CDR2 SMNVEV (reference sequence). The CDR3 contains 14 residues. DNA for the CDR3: TGTGCCAGCTCAAAACAGGGTGGAAAGCAGCCCCAGCATTTT. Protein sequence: CASSKQGGKQPQHF.

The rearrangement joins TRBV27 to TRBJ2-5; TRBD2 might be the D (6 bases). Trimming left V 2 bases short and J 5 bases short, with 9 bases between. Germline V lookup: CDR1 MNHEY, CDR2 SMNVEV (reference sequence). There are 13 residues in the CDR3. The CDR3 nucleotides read TGTGCCAGCAGTTTAAGGGAGGATGAGACCCAGTACTTC. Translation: CASSLREDETQYF.

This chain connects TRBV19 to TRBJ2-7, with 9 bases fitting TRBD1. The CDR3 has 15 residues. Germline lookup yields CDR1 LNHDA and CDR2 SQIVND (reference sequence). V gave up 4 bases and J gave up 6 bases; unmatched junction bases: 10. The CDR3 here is CASSTVGTGTIEQYF. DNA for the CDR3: TGTGCCAGTAGTACGGTGGGGACAGGGACTATCGAGCAGTACTTC.

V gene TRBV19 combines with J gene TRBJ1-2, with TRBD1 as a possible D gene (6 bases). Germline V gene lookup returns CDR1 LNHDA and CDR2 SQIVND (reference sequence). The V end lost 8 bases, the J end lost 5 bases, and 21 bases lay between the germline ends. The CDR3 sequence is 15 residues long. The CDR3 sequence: CASSPEEGGRYGYTF. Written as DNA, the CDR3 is TGTGCCAGTTCCCCAGAGGAGGGGGGGCGTTATGGCTACACCTTC. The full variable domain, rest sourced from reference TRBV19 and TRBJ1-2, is DGGITQSPKYLFRKEGQNVTLSCEQNLNHDAMYWYRQDPGQGLRLIYYSQIVNDFQKGDIAEGYSVSREKKESFPLTVTSAQKNPTAFYLCASSPEEGGRYGYTFGSGTRLTVV.

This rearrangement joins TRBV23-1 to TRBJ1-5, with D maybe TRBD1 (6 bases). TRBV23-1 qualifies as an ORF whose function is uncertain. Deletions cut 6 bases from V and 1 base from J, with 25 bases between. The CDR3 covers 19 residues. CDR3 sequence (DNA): TGCGCCAGCAGCCGTCTTACGGACAGACCCCTTCTAAGCAATCAGCCCCAGCATTTT. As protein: CASSRLTDRPLLSNQPQHF.

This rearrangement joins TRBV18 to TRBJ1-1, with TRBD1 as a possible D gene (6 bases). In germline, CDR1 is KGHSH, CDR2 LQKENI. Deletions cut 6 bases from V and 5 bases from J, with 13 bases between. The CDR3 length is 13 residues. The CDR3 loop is CASSRKGETEAFF. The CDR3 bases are TGTGCCAGCTCCCGTAAGGGGGAGACTGAAGCTTTCTTT.

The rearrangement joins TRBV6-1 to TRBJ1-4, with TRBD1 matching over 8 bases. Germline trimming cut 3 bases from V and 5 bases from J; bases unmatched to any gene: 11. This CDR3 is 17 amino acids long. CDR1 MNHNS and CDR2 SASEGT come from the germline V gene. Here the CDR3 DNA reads TGTGCCAGCAGTGACGGGACAGGAGTAGATGGGAATGAAAAACTGTTTTTT. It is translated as CASSDGTGVDGNEKLFF.

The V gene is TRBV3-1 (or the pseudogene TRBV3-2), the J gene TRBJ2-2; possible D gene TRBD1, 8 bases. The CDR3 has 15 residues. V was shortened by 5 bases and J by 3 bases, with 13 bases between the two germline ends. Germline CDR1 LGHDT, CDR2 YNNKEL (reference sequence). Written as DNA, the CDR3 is TGTGCCAGCAGCGGACAGGGAGGGGACACCGGGGAGCTGTTTTTT. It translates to CASSGQGGDTGELFF.

Here the CDR3 reads CASSMDSYTGELFF. DNA for the CDR3: TGTGCCAGTAGTATGGACAGCTACACCGGGGAGCTGTTTTTT. V usage is TRBV19 and J usage is TRBJ2-2; a weak D match, TRBD1 (6 bases). The germline V gene encodes CDR1 LNHDA and CDR2 SQIVND (reference sequence). With 3 bases removed from V and 3 bases from J, the gap between germline ends came to 8 bases. This CDR3 contains 14 residues.

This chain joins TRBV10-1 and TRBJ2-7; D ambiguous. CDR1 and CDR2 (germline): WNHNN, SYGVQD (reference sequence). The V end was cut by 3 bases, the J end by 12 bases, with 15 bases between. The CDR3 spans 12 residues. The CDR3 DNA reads TGCGCCAGCAGTGACATTGGCCTTCCGCTGTACTTC. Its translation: CASSDIGLPLYF.